The present T cell receptor beta chain was sequenced within a study of OX40 agonist ivuxolimab in advanced cancers. Study-level information: Two cutaneous melanoma patients and one hepatocellular carcinoma patient, three in all, had partial responses.

Overall study findings and caveats: Dosing at 0.1 to 3.0 mg/kg was accompanied by clonal expansion of CD4+ and CD8+ blood T cells by week 6. There were also nonresponders showing low normalized T-cell clonal expansion.

This clone has a single count. As yet, its antigen is unknown. Profiled with immunoSEQ multiplex PCR; TCRdb holds only in-frame clones, not every one. The sample comprises 20,000 to 25,000 clones, about nine tenths of which are singletons, and roughly three fifths rests with the top ten. The sequence was obtained from an adult with an advanced solid tumor such as melanoma, head and neck, liver or kidney cancer. This specimen consisted of CD4+ or CD8+ T cells sorted from blood, obtained in a trial of the OX40 agonist ivuxolimab.

CDR3 protein: CASSAPPGEQFF. CDR3 sequence (DNA): TGTGCCAGCAGCGCCCCTCCTGGGGAGCAGTTCTTC. V usage is TRBV9 and J usage is TRBJ2-1; unclear D gene. Trimming stripped 3 bases from V and 10 bases from J, with 11 bases between. This CDR3 comprises 12 residues. The germline gives CDR1 SGDLS, CDR2 YYNGEE.